The clone carrying this T cell receptor beta chain has ten or more counts. Antigen unknown. This entry is derived from a study of T cell repertoires in cytomegalovirus infection. Study-level information: Public TCR beta signatures provided an indication of both CMV infection and a matching HLA type. Whole-study results and caveats: What dominated the ex vivo response were HLA-C-restricted CMV-specific TCR beta clonotypes. Individuals carrying CMV plus the relevant HLA were identified by cumulative frequency of public TCR beta families.

MiXCR, run by TCRdb on the reads, gives a single entry per CDR3 protein. The table lists 630,000 or so distinct CDR3 sequences, less than 25% of them singletons, with roughly 8% in the top ten. The V end lost 4 bases, the J end lost 3 bases, and 15 bases lay between the germline ends. From germline, CDR1 is SEHNR and CDR2 FQNEAQ (reference sequence). The CDR3 is 15 amino acids. Sequencing was carried out using CD8+ T cells from PBMCs. The sequence was obtained from a human donor in good health (CMV status not recorded). Some clones in this sample may be carry-over from other donors' samples. The chain couples TRBV7-9 to TRBJ1-2; D gene ambiguous. CDR3 DNA sequence: TGTGCCAGCAGCTCGACCGCGACGTATTACTATGGCTACACCTTC. Amino acids: CASSSTATYYYGYTF.